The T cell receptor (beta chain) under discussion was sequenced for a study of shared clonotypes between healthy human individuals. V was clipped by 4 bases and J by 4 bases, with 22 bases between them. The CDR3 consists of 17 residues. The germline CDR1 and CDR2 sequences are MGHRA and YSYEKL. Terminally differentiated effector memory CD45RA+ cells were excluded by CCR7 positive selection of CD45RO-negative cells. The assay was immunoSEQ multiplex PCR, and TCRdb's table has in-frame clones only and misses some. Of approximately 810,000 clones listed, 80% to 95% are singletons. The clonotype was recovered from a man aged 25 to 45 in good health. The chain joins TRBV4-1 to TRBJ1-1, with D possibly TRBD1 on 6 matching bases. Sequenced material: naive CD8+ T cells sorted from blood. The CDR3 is CASSRRTAGDKGTEAFF. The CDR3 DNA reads TGCGCCAGCAGCCGCCGCACTGCAGGGGACAAGGGCACTGAAGCTTTCTTT.